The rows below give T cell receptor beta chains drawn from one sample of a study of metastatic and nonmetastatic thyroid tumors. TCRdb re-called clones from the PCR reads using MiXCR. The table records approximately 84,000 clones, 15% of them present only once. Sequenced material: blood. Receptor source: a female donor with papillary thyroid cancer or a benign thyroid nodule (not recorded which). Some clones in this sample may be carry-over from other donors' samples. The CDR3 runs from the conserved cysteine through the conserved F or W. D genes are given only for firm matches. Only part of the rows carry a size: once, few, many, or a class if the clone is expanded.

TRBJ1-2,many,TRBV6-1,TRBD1,CASSQGGKGNYGYTF,TGTGCCAGCAGCCAGGGGGGGAAGGGGAACTATGGCTACACCTTC
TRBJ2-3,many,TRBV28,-,CASRGYGVGKDTQYF,TGTGCCAGCCGGGGGTACGGGGTTGGAAAAGATACGCAGTATTTT
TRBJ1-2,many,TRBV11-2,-,CASSFEGGIGYGYTF,TGTGCCAGCAGCTTTGAGGGGGGCATCGGATATGGCTACACCTTC
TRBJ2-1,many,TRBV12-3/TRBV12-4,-,CASSPRKGLSSSYNEQFF,TGTGCCAGCAGTCCTCGTAAGGGGCTTTCAAGCTCCTACAATGAGCAGTTCTTC
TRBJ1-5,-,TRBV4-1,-,CASSQDWGVNQPQHF,TGCGCCAGCAGCCAAGATTGGGGTGTCAATCAGCCCCAGCATTTT
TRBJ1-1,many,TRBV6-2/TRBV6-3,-,CASKKDRGVTEAFF,TGTGCCAGCAAAAAGGACAGAGGGGTAACTGAAGCTTTCTTT
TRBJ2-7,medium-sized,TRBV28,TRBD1,CASSYPKGQVRYEQYF,TGTGCCAGCAGTTACCCCAAGGGACAGGTACGATACGAGCAGTACTTC
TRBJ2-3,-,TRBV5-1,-,CASSLEQGHRTDTQYF,TGCGCCAGCAGCTTGGAACAGGGCCATCGCACAGATACGCAGTATTTT
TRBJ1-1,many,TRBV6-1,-,CASSRRGLNTEAFF,TGTGCCAGCAGCCGAAGGGGCTTGAACACTGAAGCTTTCTTT
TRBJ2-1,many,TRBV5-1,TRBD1,CASSLGDRVDF,TGCGCCAGCAGCTTGGGGGACAGGGTGGACTTC
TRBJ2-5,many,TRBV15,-,CATSSRTVSMYQETQYF,TGTGCCACCAGCTCCCGGACAGTTTCTATGTACCAAGAGACCCAGTACTTC
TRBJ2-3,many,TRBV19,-,CASSVRDKVVDTQYF,TGTGCCAGTAGTGTCCGGGACAAAGTCGTAGATACGCAGTATTTT
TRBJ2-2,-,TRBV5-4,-,CASSYTANTGELFF,TGTGCCAGCAGCTACACAGCGAACACCGGGGAGCTGTTTTTT
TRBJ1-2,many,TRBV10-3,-,CAISMGGRTPIDGYTF,TGTGCCATCAGCATGGGGGGGCGAACCCCGATTGATGGCTACACCTTC
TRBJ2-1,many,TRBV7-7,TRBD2,CASSLAGAGEQFF,TGTGCTAGCAGCTTAGCGGGGGCGGGGGAGCAGTTCTTC
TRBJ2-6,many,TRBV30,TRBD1,CAWSRQGPGANVLTF,TGTGCCTGGAGCCGACAGGGACCTGGGGCCAACGTCCTGACTTTC
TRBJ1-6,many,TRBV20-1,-,CSASGRGGSPLHF,TGCAGTGCTAGTGGGAGGGGAGGTTCACCCCTCCACTTT
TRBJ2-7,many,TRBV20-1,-,CSARETSYEQYF,TGCAGTGCTAGAGAGACGAGCTACGAGCAGTACTTC
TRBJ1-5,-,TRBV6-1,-,CASTHVVGWGNQPQHF,TGTGCCAGCACCCACGTAGTGGGTTGGGGGAATCAGCCCCAGCATTTT
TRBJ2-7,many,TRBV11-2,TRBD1,CASSSPGTGGGYEQYF,TGTGCCAGCAGCTCCCCCGGGACAGGGGGCGGGTACGAGCAGTACTTC
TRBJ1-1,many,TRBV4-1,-,CASSQGSSFKAFF,TGCGCCAGCAGCCAAGGGTCATCCTTTAAAGCTTTCTTT
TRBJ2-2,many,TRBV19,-,CASSIKMGAGELFF,TGTGCCAGTAGTATAAAGATGGGGGCCGGGGAGCTGTTTTTT
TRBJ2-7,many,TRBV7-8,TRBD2,CASSSSGGPYEQYF,TGTGCCAGCAGCTCAAGCGGGGGCCCCTACGAGCAGTACTTC
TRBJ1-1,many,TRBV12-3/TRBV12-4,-,CASTRDMNTEAFF,TGTGCCAGCACCCGGGACATGAACACTGAAGCTTTCTTT
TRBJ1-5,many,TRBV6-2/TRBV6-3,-,CASTYRGTFMGGQPQHF,TGTGCCAGCACTTATCGGGGGACCTTCATGGGTGGGCAGCCCCAGCATTTT
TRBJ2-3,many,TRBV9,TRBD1,CASSLPGTGKYTDTQYF,TGTGCCAGCAGCTTACCCGGGACAGGGAAATACACAGATACGCAGTATTTT
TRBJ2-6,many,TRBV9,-,CASSQQGGISGANVLTF,TGTGCCAGCAGCCAACAGGGAGGCATCTCTGGGGCCAACGTCCTGACTTTC
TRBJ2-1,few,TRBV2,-,CAINPTSSYNEQFF,TGTGCCATCAACCCTACTAGCTCCTACAATGAGCAGTTCTTC
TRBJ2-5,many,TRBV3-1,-,CASSQEEAETQYF,TGTGCCAGCAGCCAAGAGGAAGCAGAGACCCAGTACTTC
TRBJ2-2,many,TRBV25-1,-,CASSYTLPGELFF,TGTGCCAGCAGTTACACTCTCCCCGGGGAGCTGTTTTTT
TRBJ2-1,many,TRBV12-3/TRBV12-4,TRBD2,CASSSSGRGSKSYNEQFF,TGTGCCAGCAGTTCTAGCGGCCGAGGATCTAAGTCCTACAATGAGCAGTTCTTC
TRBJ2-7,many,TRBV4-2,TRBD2,CASSRSGTSGVGEQYF,TGTGCCAGCAGCCGATCCGGGACTAGCGGGGTAGGGGAGCAGTACTTC
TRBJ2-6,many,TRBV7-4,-,CASSLGGGPTGSSGANVLTF,TGTGCCAGCAGCTTAGGAGGTGGCCCGACGGGAAGCTCTGGGGCCAACGTCCTGACTTTC
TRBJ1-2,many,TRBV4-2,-,CASSQEAWTASYTF,TGTGCCAGCAGCCAAGAGGCGTGGACAGCCAGCTACACCTTC
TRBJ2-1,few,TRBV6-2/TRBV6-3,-,CASSSMVEQFF,TGTGCCAGCAGTTCCATGGTTGAGCAGTTCTTC
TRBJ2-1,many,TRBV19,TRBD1,CASSTGGYNEQFF,TGTGCCAGTAGTACAGGGGGTTACAATGAGCAGTTCTTC
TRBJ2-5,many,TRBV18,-,CASSPEPQETQYF,TGTGCCAGCTCACCGGAGCCGCAAGAGACCCAGTACTTC
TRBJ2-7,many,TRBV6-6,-,CASSYSGGGEYEQYF,TGTGCCAGCAGTTACTCGGGCGGGGGCGAGTACGAGCAGTACTTC
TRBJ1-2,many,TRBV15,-,CATSRDVYGYTF,TGTGCCACCAGCAGAGATGTGTATGGCTACACCTTC
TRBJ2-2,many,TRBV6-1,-,CASREQGGELFF,TGTGCCAGCAGAGAACAGGGCGGGGAGCTGTTTTTT
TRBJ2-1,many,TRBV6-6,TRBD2,CASSYSKRGGHNEQFF,TGTGCCAGCAGTTATTCAAAGCGGGGGGGCCACAATGAGCAGTTCTTC
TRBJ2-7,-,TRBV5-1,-,CSSSLVTGTRQCEQYF,TGCTCCAGCAGCTTGGTTACCGGGACACGGCAATGCGAGCAGTACTTC
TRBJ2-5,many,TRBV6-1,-,CASSFRPRTGETQYF,TGTGCCAGCAGTTTTCGGCCCCGGACCGGAGAGACCCAGTACTTC
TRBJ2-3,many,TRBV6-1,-,CASSVRGERTDTQYF,TGTGCCAGCAGTGTGAGGGGAGAGCGAACAGATACGCAGTATTTT
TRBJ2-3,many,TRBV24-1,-,CATSDYAHRDTQYF,TGTGCCACCAGTGATTACGCTCACAGGGATACGCAGTATTTT
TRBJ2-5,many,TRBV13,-,CASSLEGVQETQYF,TGTGCCAGCAGCTTAGAGGGGGTCCAAGAGACCCAGTACTTC
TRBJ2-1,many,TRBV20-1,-,CSAGNYSYNEQFF,TGCAGTGCTGGAAACTACTCCTACAATGAGCAGTTCTTC
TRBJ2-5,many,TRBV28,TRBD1,CASSLTGVQTQYF,TGTGCCAGCAGTTTAACAGGGGTGCAGACCCAGTACTTC
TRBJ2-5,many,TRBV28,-,CASSPSFYDRLGETQYF,TGTGCCAGCAGTCCTAGTTTCTATGACAGGTTGGGGGAGACCCAGTACTTC
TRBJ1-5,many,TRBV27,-,CASSERGGPQHF,TGTGCCAGCAGTGAAAGGGGAGGCCCCCAGCATTTT
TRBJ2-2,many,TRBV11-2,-,CASSFGIGELFF,TGTGCCAGCAGCTTCGGAATCGGGGAGCTGTTTTTT
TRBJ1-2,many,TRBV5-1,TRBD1,CASSRSGQENYGYTF,TGCGCCAGCAGCCGGTCGGGACAGGAGAACTATGGCTACACCTTC
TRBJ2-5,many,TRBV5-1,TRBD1,CASSLVVRGETQYF,TGCGCCAGCAGCTTGGTGGTCAGGGGGGAGACCCAGTACTTC
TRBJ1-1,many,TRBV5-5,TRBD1,CASTQGGLGRTEAFF,TGTGCCAGCACCCAGGGGGGGCTAGGGAGGACTGAAGCTTTCTTT
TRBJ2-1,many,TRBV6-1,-,CASSRGTNEQFF,TGTGCCAGCAGTCGGGGGACTAATGAGCAGTTCTTC